This is a list of T cell receptor beta chains from one sample in a study of human T cells and chemical hapten exposure. One entry per CDR3 protein results from TCRdb running MiXCR on the RACE reads. The sample records tens of thousands of distinct CDR3 sequences, 8% to 10% being singletons. The sample was whole blood, taken in connection with sensitization to the hapten diphenylcyclopropenone (DPC). Source of these receptors: a woman aged 40 to 49 with alopecia areata. Some clones in this sample may be carry-over from other donors' samples. The CDR3 runs from the conserved cysteine through the conserved F or W. The D gene is left open where the match is weak. Clone size is stated in some rows and not others, as once, few, many or a class when expanded.

clone_size: NA; d_call: TRBD2; j_call: TRBJ2-3; v_call: TRBV6-5; cdr3_aa: CASSYLAGRDTQYF; cdr3_nt: TGTGCCAGCAGTTACCTAGCGGGGCGTGATACGCAGTATTTT
clone_size: few; d_call: NA; j_call: TRBJ2-1; v_call: TRBV20-1; cdr3_aa: CSARGGLSSYNEQFF; cdr3_nt: TGCAGTGCTAGAGGGGGACTTAGCTCCTACAATGAGCAGTTCTTC
clone_size: NA; d_call: NA; j_call: TRBJ2-4; v_call: TRBV10-1; cdr3_aa: CASSEPSTANIQYF; cdr3_nt: TGCGCCAGCAGTGAGCCAAGCACCGCGAACATTCAGTACTTC
clone_size: many; d_call: NA; j_call: TRBJ1-2; v_call: TRBV12-3/TRBV12-4; cdr3_aa: CASSQGLENYGYTF; cdr3_nt: TGTGCCAGCAGCCAGGGACTAGAGAACTATGGCTACACCTTC
clone_size: many; d_call: TRBD1; j_call: TRBJ1-5; v_call: TRBV7-9; cdr3_aa: CASSLGGFNQPQHF; cdr3_nt: TGTGCCAGCAGTTTAGGGGGCTTCAACCAGCCCCAGCATTTT
clone_size: few; d_call: NA; j_call: TRBJ1-1; v_call: TRBV5-6; cdr3_aa: CASSTLQSWTTEAFF; cdr3_nt: TGTGCCAGCAGCACACTACAGTCCTGGACCACTGAAGCTTTCTTT
clone_size: few; d_call: NA; j_call: TRBJ1-1; v_call: TRBV3-1; cdr3_aa: CASSQVFRGTEAFF; cdr3_nt: TGTGCCAGCAGCCAAGTTTTCAGGGGAACTGAAGCTTTCTTT
clone_size: many; d_call: NA; j_call: TRBJ2-5; v_call: TRBV7-9; cdr3_aa: CASSSGFGQETQYF; cdr3_nt: TGTGCCAGCAGCTCAGGGTTTGGGCAAGAGACCCAGTACTTC
clone_size: NA; d_call: NA; j_call: TRBJ1-2; v_call: TRBV20-1; cdr3_aa: CSAFAGGAPYGYTF; cdr3_nt: TGCAGTGCTTTCGCGGGTGGGGCCCCCTATGGCTACACCTTC
clone_size: many; d_call: NA; j_call: TRBJ2-4; v_call: TRBV28; cdr3_aa: CASSNGQTPGIQYF; cdr3_nt: TGTGCCAGCAGTAACGGACAAACACCGGGGATTCAGTACTTC
clone_size: few; d_call: NA; j_call: TRBJ1-1; v_call: TRBV29-1; cdr3_aa: CSVSMSGATEAFF; cdr3_nt: TGCAGCGTTTCCATGAGTGGGGCCACTGAAGCTTTCTTT
clone_size: NA; d_call: NA; j_call: TRBJ2-5; v_call: TRBV7-9; cdr3_aa: CASSPGPGETQYF; cdr3_nt: TGTGCCAGCAGCCCCGGCCCTGGCGAGACCCAGTACTTC
clone_size: few; d_call: NA; j_call: TRBJ2-2; v_call: TRBV1; cdr3_aa: CTSSLGGYTGELFF; cdr3_nt: TGCACCAGCAGCCTCGGGGGATACACCGGGGAGCTGTTTTTT
clone_size: many; d_call: NA; j_call: TRBJ2-1; v_call: TRBV7-9; cdr3_aa: CASSRTVYEQFF; cdr3_nt: TGTGCCAGCAGTAGGACAGTTTATGAGCAGTTCTTC
clone_size: many; d_call: NA; j_call: TRBJ1-3; v_call: TRBV6-1; cdr3_aa: CASSPGLLSGNTIYF; cdr3_nt: TGTGCCAGCAGCCCGGGACTCCTCTCTGGAAACACCATATATTTT
clone_size: NA; d_call: TRBD1; j_call: TRBJ2-5; v_call: TRBV7-9; cdr3_aa: CASSYRDRGRETQYF; cdr3_nt: TGTGCCAGCAGCTACCGGGACAGGGGGCGAGAGACCCAGTACTTC
clone_size: NA; d_call: NA; j_call: TRBJ2-1; v_call: TRBV5-1; cdr3_aa: CASSLAGRAAYNEQFF; cdr3_nt: TGCGCCAGCAGCTTGGCCGGCAGGGCAGCCTACAATGAGCAGTTCTTC
clone_size: many; d_call: NA; j_call: TRBJ2-5; v_call: TRBV29-1; cdr3_aa: CSVGGSIQETQYF; cdr3_nt: TGCAGCGTTGGGGGTTCAATCCAAGAGACCCAGTACTTC
clone_size: NA; d_call: NA; j_call: TRBJ2-1; v_call: TRBV18; cdr3_aa: CASSPGGGVINEQFF; cdr3_nt: TGTGCCAGCTCACCAGGAGGGGGGGTAATCAATGAGCAGTTCTTC
clone_size: many; d_call: NA; j_call: TRBJ1-1; v_call: TRBV6-2/TRBV6-3; cdr3_aa: CASSYSAVNTEAFF; cdr3_nt: TGTGCCAGCAGTTACTCCGCGGTGAACACTGAAGCTTTCTTT
clone_size: NA; d_call: TRBD1; j_call: TRBJ2-1; v_call: TRBV7-4; cdr3_aa: CASSYRTGREGEQFF; cdr3_nt: TGTGCCAGCAGTTATCGGACAGGGAGAGAAGGTGAGCAGTTCTTC
clone_size: many; d_call: NA; j_call: TRBJ1-6; v_call: TRBV5-1; cdr3_aa: CASSLAEGGSPLHF; cdr3_nt: TGCGCCAGCAGCTTGGCGGAGGGAGGGTCACCCCTCCACTTT
clone_size: many; d_call: TRBD1; j_call: TRBJ2-3; v_call: TRBV7-2; cdr3_aa: CASSSQGTGRTDTQYF; cdr3_nt: TGTGCCAGCAGCTCCCAGGGGACAGGGCGGACAGATACGCAGTATTTT
clone_size: many; d_call: TRBD2; j_call: TRBJ2-1; v_call: TRBV7-2; cdr3_aa: CASSSRTSGVNSYNEQFF; cdr3_nt: TGTGCCAGCAGCTCAAGGACTAGCGGGGTTAACTCCTACAATGAGCAGTTCTTC
clone_size: few; d_call: NA; j_call: TRBJ1-6; v_call: TRBV20-1; cdr3_aa: CSARDRGSYNSPLHF; cdr3_nt: TGCAGTGCTAGAGACAGGGGCTCCTATAATTCACCCCTCCACTTT
clone_size: few; d_call: TRBD1; j_call: TRBJ2-7; v_call: TRBV12-3/TRBV12-4; cdr3_aa: CASSPRDSYEQYF; cdr3_nt: TGTGCCAGCAGTCCCCGGGACAGCTACGAGCAGTACTTC
clone_size: many; d_call: NA; j_call: TRBJ2-7; v_call: TRBV6-2/TRBV6-3; cdr3_aa: CASSPQRASEQYF; cdr3_nt: TGTGCCAGCAGTCCCCAACGGGCCAGCGAGCAGTACTTC
clone_size: many; d_call: TRBD1; j_call: TRBJ1-3; v_call: TRBV7-2; cdr3_aa: CASSPGQGASSGNTIYF; cdr3_nt: TGTGCCAGCAGCCCAGGACAGGGGGCGAGCTCTGGAAACACCATATATTTT
clone_size: many; d_call: TRBD2; j_call: TRBJ2-7; v_call: TRBV27; cdr3_aa: CASSKRGGQRSYEQYF; cdr3_nt: TGTGCCAGCAGTAAGCGGGGGGGCCAAAGATCCTACGAGCAGTACTTC
clone_size: few; d_call: TRBD2; j_call: TRBJ2-7; v_call: TRBV4-3; cdr3_aa: CASSQDPWTSGGPSDF; cdr3_nt: TGCGCCAGCAGCCAAGATCCTTGGACTAGCGGGGGACCCTCGGACTTC
clone_size: few; d_call: NA; j_call: TRBJ1-2; v_call: TRBV6-5; cdr3_aa: CASRGQTYGYTF; cdr3_nt: TGTGCCAGCAGGGGCCAAACCTATGGCTACACCTTC
clone_size: many; d_call: NA; j_call: TRBJ1-1; v_call: TRBV5-1; cdr3_aa: CASSLTGRGDTEAFF; cdr3_nt: TGCGCCAGCAGCTTGACAGGGAGAGGGGACACTGAAGCTTTCTTT
clone_size: few; d_call: TRBD2; j_call: TRBJ2-1; v_call: TRBV11-1; cdr3_aa: CASSEGAGGYYNEQFF; cdr3_nt: TGTGCCAGCAGCGAAGGGGCGGGGGGCTACTACAATGAGCAGTTCTTC
clone_size: many; d_call: NA; j_call: TRBJ2-7; v_call: TRBV20-1; cdr3_aa: CSARTGRQQYF; cdr3_nt: TGCAGTGCCAGGACCGGTCGTCAGCAGTACTTC
clone_size: many; d_call: NA; j_call: TRBJ2-1; v_call: TRBV4-1; cdr3_aa: CASSQVGGWGPQSYNEQFF; cdr3_nt: TGCGCCAGCAGCCAAGTTGGGGGGTGGGGACCCCAGTCCTACAATGAGCAGTTCTTC
clone_size: NA; d_call: NA; j_call: TRBJ1-1; v_call: TRBV11-2; cdr3_aa: CASSLDRQGKAFF; cdr3_nt: TGTGCCAGCAGCTTAGATAGGCAGGGGAAAGCTTTCTTT
clone_size: many; d_call: NA; j_call: TRBJ1-5; v_call: TRBV21-1; cdr3_aa: CASSKSRADQPQHF; cdr3_nt: TGTGCCAGCAGCAAAAGTAGGGCGGACCAGCCCCAGCATTTT
clone_size: NA; d_call: TRBD1; j_call: TRBJ1-3; v_call: TRBV27; cdr3_aa: CASSPGQGPFSGKGNTIYF; cdr3_nt: TGTGCCAGCAGCCCGGGACAGGGGCCCTTCAGTGGGAAGGGAAACACCATATATTTT
clone_size: many; d_call: NA; j_call: TRBJ1-6; v_call: TRBV5-1; cdr3_aa: CASSLEWGGNSPLHF; cdr3_nt: TGCGCCAGCAGTTTGGAATGGGGGGGCAATTCACCCCTCCACTTT
clone_size: many; d_call: TRBD2; j_call: TRBJ2-3; v_call: TRBV20-1; cdr3_aa: CSALSGGGPGTDTQYF; cdr3_nt: TGCAGTGCCCTTAGCGGGGGGGGGCCCGGCACAGATACGCAGTATTTT
clone_size: many; d_call: NA; j_call: TRBJ2-7; v_call: TRBV20-1; cdr3_aa: CSARVYTGGAYEQYF; cdr3_nt: TGCAGTGCTAGAGTCTATACGGGGGGCGCCTACGAGCAGTACTTC
clone_size: few; d_call: NA; j_call: TRBJ1-2; v_call: TRBV30; cdr3_aa: CAWSHGYGYTF; cdr3_nt: TGTGCCTGGAGTCACGGCTATGGCTACACCTTC
clone_size: NA; d_call: NA; j_call: TRBJ2-7; v_call: TRBV6-5; cdr3_aa: CASSLLRGVEQYF; cdr3_nt: TGTGCCAGCAGTCTACTTCGGGGAGTGGAGCAGTACTTC
clone_size: few; d_call: NA; j_call: TRBJ2-7; v_call: TRBV25-1; cdr3_aa: CASSESGPYEQYF; cdr3_nt: TGTGCCAGCAGTGAATCGGGCCCCTACGAGCAGTACTTC
clone_size: few; d_call: NA; j_call: TRBJ1-4; v_call: TRBV5-8; cdr3_aa: CASTRPVNEKLFF; cdr3_nt: TGTGCCAGCACCCGACCGGTTAATGAAAAACTGTTTTTT
clone_size: many; d_call: NA; j_call: TRBJ1-3; v_call: TRBV5-1; cdr3_aa: CASSLAGTAHSGNTIYF; cdr3_nt: TGCGCCAGCAGCTTGGCCGGGACCGCTCACTCTGGAAACACCATATATTTT
clone_size: few; d_call: NA; j_call: TRBJ1-5; v_call: TRBV4-3; cdr3_aa: CASSLQPGDQPQHF; cdr3_nt: TGCGCCAGCAGCCTCCAACCGGGGGACCAGCCCCAGCATTTT
clone_size: many; d_call: NA; j_call: TRBJ2-6; v_call: TRBV5-5; cdr3_aa: CASSFPWTPGANVLTF; cdr3_nt: TGTGCCAGCAGCTTTCCCTGGACCCCTGGGGCCAACGTCCTGACTTTC
clone_size: few; d_call: NA; j_call: TRBJ1-2; v_call: TRBV18; cdr3_aa: CASSPEENYGYTF; cdr3_nt: TGTGCCAGCTCCCCGGAAGAGAACTATGGCTACACCTTC
clone_size: many; d_call: NA; j_call: TRBJ2-1; v_call: TRBV12-3/TRBV12-4; cdr3_aa: CASSRGSEQFF; cdr3_nt: TGTGCCAGCAGTAGGGGATCTGAGCAGTTCTTC
clone_size: few; d_call: NA; j_call: TRBJ1-3; v_call: TRBV4-1; cdr3_aa: CASSQDVGDSGNTIYF; cdr3_nt: TGCGCCAGCAGCCAAGATGTGGGGGACTCTGGAAACACCATATATTTT
clone_size: many; d_call: NA; j_call: TRBJ1-2; v_call: TRBV20-1; cdr3_aa: CSASPQGERGYTF; cdr3_nt: TGCAGTGCTAGCCCACAGGGAGAGAGGGGCTACACCTTC
clone_size: NA; d_call: TRBD2; j_call: TRBJ2-2; v_call: TRBV10-3; cdr3_aa: CAISEARGGTPGELFF; cdr3_nt: TGTGCCATCAGTGAGGCCCGGGGGGGCACGCCCGGGGAGCTGTTTTTT
clone_size: many; d_call: NA; j_call: TRBJ2-5; v_call: TRBV4-2; cdr3_aa: CASSRLGWETQYF; cdr3_nt: TGTGCCAGCAGCCGCCTAGGGTGGGAGACCCAGTACTTC